The text below deals with one T cell receptor beta chain. As yet, its antigen is unknown. Germline V gene sequence: CDR1 GTSNPN, CDR2 SVGIG (reference sequence). Trimming took 5 bases from V and 6 from J, leaving 14 bases between them. The CDR3 is made up of 13 amino acids. The sample originates from a study of PD-1 blockade in mismatch repair-deficient tumors. Study results and caveats: Tumor-resident clones, often undetectable pretreatment in blood, expanded then contracted after pembrolizumab.

TCR sequencing covered a few patients who responded to pembrolizumab. Repertoires were generated with immunoSEQ multiplex PCR, while TCRdb's copy carries only in-frame clones and drops some. The repertoire holds around 120,000 clones, with 85% to 90% as singletons. Material: peripheral blood, obtained approximately 73 weeks after starting pembrolizumab. The chain combines TRBV30 with TRBJ1-5; D might be TRBD1 (6 bases). The receptor was derived from an adult with mismatch repair-deficient cancer. The CDR3 bases are TGTGCCTGGTCCCCGGGGGCGTTTCAGCCCCAGCATTTT. It specifies CAWSPGAFQPQHF. The variable domain in full, with the rest retrieved from reference TRBV30 and TRBJ1-5, is SQTIHQWPATLVQPVGSPLSLECTVEGTSNPNLYWYRQAAGRGLQLLFYSVGIGQISSEVPQNLSASRPQDRQFILSSKKLLLSDSGFYLCAWSPGAFQPQHFGDGTRLSIL.